These 27 T cell receptor beta chains were sequenced from one sample in a study of graft-versus-host responses after intestinal transplantation. TCRdb's table, derived via immunoSEQ multiplex PCR, lists solely in-frame clones and lacks some. The repertoire holds approximately 89,000 clones, 75% to 95% seen once, with roughly 16% in the top ten. The starting material was PBMCs, obtained around 68 weeks after intestinal transplant. Source of these receptors: a human patient who received an intestinal transplant, so some T cells may come from the graft donor.

The gene calls are TRBV13 and TRBJ2-7; TRBD1 aligns across 7 bases. Germline trimming cut 4 bases from V and 4 bases from J; bases unmatched to any gene: 4. The CDR3 is 13 residues long. Germline CDR1 and CDR2: PRHDT and FYEKMQ (reference sequence). The CDR3 DNA reads as TGTGCCAGCAGCTCCGGGACAGATTACGAGCAGTACTTC. Protein product: CASSSGTDYEQYF.

This rearrangement joins TRBV6-6 to TRBJ1-1; 7 bases agree with TRBD1. The CDR3 has 14 residues. CDR1 is MNHNY and CDR2 is SVGAGI in the germline V gene (reference sequence). Trimming at V came to 5 bases and at J to 11 bases, leaving 14 bases not matched to a gene. The chain's CDR3 is CASSSGTARGLAFF. DNA for the CDR3: TGTGCCAGCAGTAGTGGGACAGCCAGGGGTCTGGCTTTCTTT.

This chain links TRBV5-6 with TRBJ2-7, with 10 bases identical to TRBD1. The CDR3 runs to 15 residues. The germline gives CDR1 SGHDT, CDR2 YYEEEE. With 2 bases clipped from V and 6 bases from J, the junction kept 8 bases outside the gene matches. CDR3 coding DNA: TGTGCCAGCAGCTTACTCTTTGGGACAGGGGCCGAGCAGTACTTC. Its translation: CASSLLFGTGAEQYF.

This clone was observed a few times. The chain employs TRBV6-5 and TRBJ1-2, with TRBD1 matching 11 bases. V was pared by 6 bases and J by 8 bases, with 11 bases of the junction left unmatched. The germline gives CDR1 MNHEY, CDR2 SVGAGI. CDR3 length: 15 residues. This chain's CDR3 is CASRPTGTGGRGYTF. Written as DNA, the CDR3 is TGTGCCAGCAGACCGACCGGGACAGGGGGACGCGGCTACACCTTC.

The chain has TRBV11-2 and TRBJ2-5; tentatively, D is TRBD2 (7 bases). The J call is uncertain, as TRBJ2-7 better fits the DNA end. The germline CDR1 and CDR2 sequences are SGHAT and FQNNGV. CDR3 length equals 13 residues. The CDR3 spells CASSREGGYEQYF. The CDR3 nucleotides read TGTGCCAGCTCTCGTGAGGGGGGGTACGAGCAGTACTTC.

The J gene is TRBJ2-1, the V gene TRBV10-3, with TRBD2 as a possible D gene (6 bases). V lost 2 bases, J lost 7 bases, and 18 bases lay in between. There are 16 residues in the CDR3. Germline values: CDR1 ENHRY, CDR2 SYGVKD. The CDR3 DNA reads as TGTGCCATCAGTGAGACCCGGGACTCCCCTCGGAATGAGCAGTTCTTC. This gives the protein CAISETRDSPRNEQFF.

In the case of this clone: The junction shows a germline mismatch at one end, possibly a read error. V is TRBV6-6 and J is TRBJ2-7; 8 nucleotides line up with TRBD1. The CDR3 contains 13 residues. The germline CDR1 and CDR2 sequences are MNHNY and SVGAGI (reference sequence). The CDR3 reads CVSFRGPTYEQYF. CDR3 in DNA: TGTGTCAGCTTCAGGGGGCCCACCTACGAGCAGTACTTC.

In this sample, this clone turned up once. V gene TRBV5-1 combines with J gene TRBJ2-2; maybe TRBD2 (5 bases). V was pared by 2 bases and J by 4 bases, with 6 bases between. The germline V gene encodes CDR1 SGHRS and CDR2 YFSETQ. The CDR3 length is 13 residues. CDR3 sequence: CASSFEGTGELFF. The CDR3 DNA follows: TGCGCCAGCAGCTTTGAGGGCACCGGGGAGCTGTTTTTT.

The gene calls are TRBV15 and TRBJ2-7, with D possibly matching TRBD2 (6 bases). The CDR3 has 13 amino acids. The V end was cut by 6 bases, the J end by 3 bases, with 12 bases between. Germline V gene lookup returns CDR1 LNHNV and CDR2 YYDKDF (reference sequence). The CDR3: CATRLTGSYEQYF. CDR3 DNA: TGTGCCACCAGATTAACCGGGAGCTACGAGCAGTACTTC.

This chain connects TRBV4-1 to TRBJ2-3, with D perhaps being TRBD1 or TRBD2 (6 bases each). The CDR3 is 18 amino acids. Trimming left V 0 bases short and J 1 base short, with 17 bases between. The germline V gene encodes CDR1 MGHRA and CDR2 YSYEKL. CDR3 in amino acids: CASSQEVGGGLRTDTQYF. Here the CDR3 DNA reads TGCGCCAGCAGCCAAGAGGTTGGAGGGGGGCTTCGCACAGATACGCAGTATTTT.

The genes are TRBV6-6 and TRBJ2-2, with D unresolved. The CDR3 spans 11 residues. V lost 8 bases to trimming and J lost 7 bases, with 8 bases between them. The V gene's germline CDR1 is MNHNY and CDR2 SVGAGI (reference sequence). This chain's CDR3 is CASSFVGELFF. CDR3 DNA: TGTGCCAGCTCCTTTGTCGGGGAGCTGTTTTTT.

This clone was seen more than once but under ten times. The chain has TRBV19 and TRBJ1-1; no reliable D call. This CDR3 comprises 13 residues. V was shortened by 5 bases and J by 5 bases, with 12 bases between the two germline ends. Per the germline V gene, CDR1 is LNHDA and CDR2 is SQIVND (reference sequence). CDR3 residues: CASSSRYGTEAFF. CDR3 bases: TGTGCCAGTAGTTCCCGGTATGGGACTGAAGCTTTCTTT.

The rearrangement uses TRBV9 and TRBJ1-1; 9 nucleotides align to TRBD1. In germline, CDR1 is SGDLS, CDR2 YYNGEE. After removal of 0 bases from V and 5 bases from J, the junction contained 5 bases not matched to a gene. CDR3 length: 15 amino acids. CDR3 coding DNA: TGTGCCAGCAGCGTAGAGGACAGGGGTAGGACTGAAGCTTTCTTT. As protein: CASSVEDRGRTEAFF.

This chain links TRBV29-1 with TRBJ2-1; tentative D call: TRBD1 (5 bases). The ends were cut back, 6 bases at V and 8 bases at J, with 14 bases in the middle. The length of the CDR3 is 12 residues. Germline V CDR1 and CDR2: SQVTM, ANQGSEA. The CDR3 coding sequence is TGCAGCGTCTCCCCCTCCAGGGATGAGCAGTTCTTC. Translation gives CSVSPSRDEQFF.

The chain employs TRBV6-5 and TRBJ2-3; 11 nucleotides agree with TRBD1. Germline V gene data show CDR1 as MNHEY and CDR2 as SVGAGI. With V trimmed by 7 bases and J by 3 bases, 6 bases remained unmatched. The CDR3 is made up of 15 amino acids. The DNA for the CDR3 is TGTGCCAGCACCACCGGGACAGGGGGTACAGATACGCAGTATTTT. Encoded protein: CASTTGTGGTDTQYF.

This chain connects TRBV7-9 to TRBJ1-1; the D is unclear. There are 15 residues in the CDR3. Between the trimmed V and J ends, which lost 2 bases and 1 base, there was a span of 11 bases. Germline assignment: CDR1 SEHNR and CDR2 FQNEAQ (reference sequence). The CDR3 spells CASSLYDITNTEAFF. CDR3 bases: TGTGCCAGCAGCTTATATGACATCACGAACACTGAAGCTTTCTTT.

This clone was counted only a few times. This chain links TRBV6-1 with TRBJ2-7, with 8 bases identical to TRBD1. V trimming: 3 bases; J trimming: 4 bases; junction bases outside the gene matches: 5. The CDR3 sequence is 14 residues long. Germline CDR1 reads MNHNS; CDR2 reads SASEGT. The CDR3 DNA is TGTGCCAGCAGTGAGGCAGGGGGCATGTACGAGCAGTACTTC. Translation gives CASSEAGGMYEQYF.

In its sample, this clone was seen a few times. CDR3 in amino acids: CASSYQGYSYEQYF. The CDR3 DNA reads as TGTGCCAGCAGTTACCAAGGATACTCCTACGAGCAGTACTTC. The chain combines TRBV6-5 with TRBJ2-7, with no clear D. The CDR3 consists of 14 residues. V shed 2 bases and J shed 0 bases, with 8 bases lying between them. Germline loops: CDR1 MNHEY, CDR2 SVGAGI.

This chain connects TRBV9 to TRBJ2-2; D remains ambiguous. V lost 7 bases and J 5 bases, leaving 12 bases between the germline ends. Germline V gives CDR1 SGDLS, CDR2 YYNGEE. The CDR3 consists of 13 residues. The DNA of the CDR3 is TGTGCCAGCCTCTCCGGGTGGACCGGGGAGCTGTTTTTT. Amino acids: CASLSGWTGELFF. Together with reference TRBV9 and TRBJ2-2, the CDR3 gives the full variable domain: DSGVTQTPKHLITATGQRVTLRCSPRSGDLSVYWYQQSLDQGLQFLIQYYNGEERAKGNILERFSAQQFPDLHSELNLSSLELGDSALYFCASLSGWTGELFFGEGSRLTVL.

The chain has TRBV7-9 and TRBJ2-5; TRBD1 agrees at 11 bases. V was pared by 3 bases and J by 3 bases, with 9 bases of the junction left unmatched. Germline CDR1 and CDR2: SEHNR and FQNEAQ (reference sequence). The CDR3 length is 17 residues. CDR3 sequence (DNA): TGTGCCAGCAGCTTCGGATCCGGGACAGGGGGAGAAGAGACCCAGTACTTC. It is translated as CASSFGSGTGGEETQYF.

The chain joins TRBV18 to TRBJ2-3; D not resolved. This CDR3 is built from 12 residues. The V end lost 1 base, the J end lost 5 bases, and 4 bases lay between the germline ends. Germline V lookup: CDR1 KGHSH, CDR2 LQKENI. The CDR3: CASSPQGDTQYF. In DNA, the CDR3 is TGTGCCAGCTCACCACAAGGAGATACGCAGTATTTT. Filled out from reference TRBV18 and TRBJ2-3, the complete variable domain reads NAGVMQNPRHLVRRRGQEARLRCSPMKGHSHVYWYRQLPEEGLKFMVYLQKENIIDESGMPKERFSAEFPKEGPSILRIQQVVRGDSAAYFCASSPQGDTQYFGPGTRLTVL.

This chain links TRBV18 with TRBJ2-3; 9 positions agree with TRBD2. The CDR3 is made up of 15 amino acids. Germline trimming cut 3 bases from V and 3 bases from J; bases unmatched to any gene: 4. CDR1 and CDR2 from the germline V gene are KGHSH and LQKENI. CDR3 amino acids: CASSPAGGPTDTQYF. Here the CDR3 DNA reads TGTGCCAGCTCACCCGCGGGGGGGCCAACAGATACGCAGTATTTT.

This clone appeared a few times. The CDR3 nucleotides are TGTGCCAGTCAAAGGGACTCTGGAAACACCATATATTTT. Protein sequence: CASQRDSGNTIYF. The gene calls are TRBV6-5 and TRBJ1-3; D is unresolved. The CDR3 spans 13 residues. Between the trimmed V and J ends, which lost 9 bases and 0 bases, there was a span of 9 bases. From germline, CDR1 is MNHEY and CDR2 SVGAGI.

This clone was observed once. The chain carries TRBV4-1 and TRBJ1-5, with D possibly matching TRBD1 (6 bases). CDR3 length equals 14 residues. CDR1 is MGHRA and CDR2 is YSYEKL in the germline V gene. V was cut by 0 bases and J by 7 bases, with 10 bases left in between. CDR3: CASSQDEGGQPQHF. The CDR3 DNA sequence: TGCGCCAGCAGCCAAGATGAGGGGGGGCAGCCCCAGCATTTT.

This clone has only one observation. The chain combines TRBV4-2 with TRBJ1-5; D is unclear. The CDR3 spans 14 residues. The germline V and J ends were trimmed by 1 base and 6 bases, with 10 bases remaining between them. Germline V CDR1 and CDR2: LGHNA, YNFKEQ. This CDR3 is CASSQASFGQPQHF. For the CDR3, the DNA is TGTGCCAGCAGCCAAGCGTCTTTTGGTCAGCCCCAGCATTTT.

The chain recombines TRBV4-1 with TRBJ2-7, with D maybe TRBD2 (5 bases). The CDR3 has 14 amino acids. Looked up from germline, CDR1 is MGHRA and CDR2 is YSYEKL. Trimming shortened V by 0 bases and J by 3 bases, and 9 bases separated the two germline ends. CDR3 sequence (DNA): TGCGCCAGCAGCCAAGATGAGGAGGTCTACGAGCAGTACTTC. Translating it yields CASSQDEEVYEQYF.

This sequence joins TRBV6-4 and TRBJ2-3; 11 positions match TRBD2. The junction had 3 bases not matched to a gene; V was cut back by 5 bases and J by 2 bases. The CDR3 consists of 15 residues. Germline CDR1 and CDR2: MRHNA and SNTAGT. The CDR3 protein is CASSPSGGPTDTQYF. The CDR3 bases are TGTGCCAGCAGTCCTAGCGGGGGGCCCACAGATACGCAGTATTTT.